The present T cell receptor (beta chain) was sequenced within a study of siplizumab effects on memory and regulatory T cells. General observations from the study: Contribution to the alloresponse seemed major for naive T cells, which also seemed more diverse than memory cells.

The CDR3 has 15 amino acids. Trimming left V 2 bases short and J 0 bases short, with 9 bases between. Germline lookup yields CDR1 SGHKS and CDR2 YYEKEE (reference sequence). Method: immunoSEQ multiplex PCR; TCRdb's copy keeps in-frame clones and lacks some. The table records some 87,000 clones, 70% to 90% of them present only once. To note about this clone: As yet, its antigen is unknown.

The receptor was isolated from a human donor in good health. This chain uses TRBV5-5 with TRBJ1-5; D remains ambiguous. Sequenced: CD4+ T cells sorted from blood. In DNA form, the CDR3 reads TGTGCCAGCAGCTTACAGCACTATAGCAATCAGCCCCAGCATTTT. Protein product: CASSLQHYSNQPQHF.